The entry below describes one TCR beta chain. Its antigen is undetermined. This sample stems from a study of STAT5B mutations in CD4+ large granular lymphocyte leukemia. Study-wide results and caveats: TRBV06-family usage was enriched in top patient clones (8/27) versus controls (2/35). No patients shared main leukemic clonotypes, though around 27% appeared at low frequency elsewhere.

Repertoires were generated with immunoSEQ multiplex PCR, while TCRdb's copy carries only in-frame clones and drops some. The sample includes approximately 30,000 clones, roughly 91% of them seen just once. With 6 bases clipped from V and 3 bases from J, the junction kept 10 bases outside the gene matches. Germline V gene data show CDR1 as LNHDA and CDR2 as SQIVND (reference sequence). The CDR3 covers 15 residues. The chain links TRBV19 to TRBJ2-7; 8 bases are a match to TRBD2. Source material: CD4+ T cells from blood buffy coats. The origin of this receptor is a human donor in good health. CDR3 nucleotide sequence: TGTGCCAGTAGCCATAGGGTAGCGGGACACTACGAGCAGTACTTC. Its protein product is CASSHRVAGHYEQYF.